This T cell receptor beta chain was identified in a study of B cell selection in AIRE deficiency. Findings and caveats of the study: Only about 9% of roughly 3,700 shared Treg sequences were patient-specific; 30% to 40% healthy-specific. Tconv and Treg cells from AIRE-deficient patients resembled healthy donors in TCRBV usage, CDR3 length and diversity.

Regulatory T cells were sorted as CD4+CD25hiCD127low/negative. The CDR3 spans 13 residues. The V gene end was trimmed by 6 bases and the J gene end by 5 bases; junction bases not matched to a gene: 3. Germline V gene sequence: CDR1 LNHDA, CDR2 SQIVND (reference sequence). Per the original methods: Pooled Tregs gave around 5.6x10^4 patient and 1x10^5 or so donor TCRbeta sequences. Repertoires were generated with immunoSEQ multiplex PCR, while TCRdb's copy carries only in-frame clones and drops some. The V and J calls and clone size come from that table; D and trimming were worked out from the DNA. The sample records 11,000 to 15,000 clones, about 92% being singletons. A word on this clone: The antigen is unknown.

The rearrangement uses TRBV19 and TRBJ1-4, with 7 nucleotides matching TRBD1. This clonotype was sampled from a human donor with AIRE deficiency. Sequenced: Tregs sorted from PBMCs. This CDR3 is CASRSRGNEKLFF. CDR3 in DNA: TGTGCCAGTAGGTCCAGGGGGAATGAAAAACTGTTTTTT. Using reference TRBV19 and TRBJ1-4 for the parts outside the CDR3, the full variable domain is DGGITQSPKYLFRKEGQNVTLSCEQNLNHDAMYWYRQDPGQGLRLIYYSQIVNDFQKGDIAEGYSVSREKKESFPLTVTSAQKNPTAFYLCASRSRGNEKLFFGSGTQLSVL.